This TCR beta chain was identified during a study of shared clonotypes between healthy human individuals. CD45RO negativity and positive selection for CCR7 defined naive CD8 cells, a population that excluded terminally differentiated effector memory CD45RA+ cells. Study processing details: Filtering was not the same, since immunoSEQ gave junction-only sequences without quality scores. Clones were sequenced by immunoSEQ multiplex PCR, and TCRdb holds only the in-frame ones, with some missing. Clone size and the V and J calls come from that table; the DNA yielded D and trimming. The data hold about 2 million clones, with about 94% observed a single time. Notes on the study in general: Large depth notwithstanding, sorted-subset sequencing proved incomplete by rarefaction. Clonotypes shared by all four sorted-subset donors had higher generation probabilities than non-shared clonotypes.

Germline values: CDR1 SGHDT, CDR2 YYEEEE. The CDR3 covers 14 residues. V dropped 4 bases and J dropped 7 bases, with 15 bases sitting between them. Worth noting for this clone: The antigen is undetermined.

Sequencing was done on a sample of naive CD8+ T cells sorted from blood. The J gene is TRBJ2-1, the V gene TRBV5-6, with D tentatively TRBD2 (6 bases). This clonotype was obtained from a man younger than 35 in good health. This chain's CDR3 is CASSDPRESNEQFF. The CDR3 nucleotides read TGTGCCAGCAGCGATCCTCGGGAGTCGAATGAGCAGTTCTTC.